The table lists the clone carrying this T cell receptor beta chain with a few counts. No antigen is known for it. The sample originates from a study of T-cell reconstitution after alpha-beta-depleted transplantation in children. The CDR3 has 14 residues. The ends were cut back, 7 bases at V and 10 bases at J, with 17 bases in the middle. General observations from the study: From newly produced T cells came most of the T-cell counts and diversity one year after transplant. Reported findings indicate that, about two months after transplant, alpha-beta T cells came from several hundred expanded clones, which were derived from non-depleted graft cells.

The TCRbeta library was prepared with unique molecular identifiers. TCRdb ran MiXCR on the PCR reads and lists one entry per CDR3 protein. The sample shows about a million distinct CDR3 sequences, about 29% of them seen only once. The gene calls are TRBV12-3 or TRBV12-4 and TRBJ1-6; tentatively, D is TRBD1 (5 bases). The sample here was PBMCs, mostly from graft donor cells, taken 360 days after TCRalphabeta/CD19-depleted stem cell transplant. The source of this sequence is a boy in the first two years of life who had a stem cell transplant for SCID, so the T cells may come from the graft donor. The CDR3 is CASTLAGVGSPLHF. DNA for the CDR3: TGTGCCAGCACCCTGGCGGGGGTCGGGTCACCCCTCCACTTT.